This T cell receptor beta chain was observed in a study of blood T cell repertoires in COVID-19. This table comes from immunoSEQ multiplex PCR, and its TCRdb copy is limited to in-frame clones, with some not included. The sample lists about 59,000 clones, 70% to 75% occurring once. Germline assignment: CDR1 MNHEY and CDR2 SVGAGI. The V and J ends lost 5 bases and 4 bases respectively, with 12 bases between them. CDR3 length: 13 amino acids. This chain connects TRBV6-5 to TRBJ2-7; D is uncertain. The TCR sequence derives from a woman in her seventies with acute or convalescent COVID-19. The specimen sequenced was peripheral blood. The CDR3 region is CASSHAEAYEQYF. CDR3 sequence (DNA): TGTGCCAGCAGTCACGCCGAGGCGTACGAGCAGTACTTC.